The rows below give T cell receptor beta chains drawn from one sample of a study of blood T cell repertoires in COVID-19. Profiling relied on immunoSEQ multiplex PCR, and the TCRdb table lists in-frame clones only, not all of them. The sample has roughly 430,000 clones; roughly 90% are singletons. The material sequenced was PBMCs or T cells enriched from blood (not recorded which). These receptors all stem from a woman between 40 and 55 years old with acute COVID-19. The CDR3 runs from the conserved cysteine through the conserved F or W. Fields, in order: D gene, J gene, clone size, V gene, CDR3 DNA, CDR3 protein. D genes are given only for firm matches. Size is omitted from some rows. Given values are once, few, many or a class for expanded clones.

TRBD2 TRBJ2-5 once TRBV6-5 TGTGCCAGCAGTTACTCCCTAGCGGGGGGGCGGGAGACCCAGTACTTC CASSYSLAGGRETQYF
TRBD1 TRBJ2-3 many TRBV6-4 TGTGCCAGCAGTGACACATCGGGACAGGGAGCAGATACGCAGTATTTT CASSDTSGQGADTQYF
. TRBJ1-1 . TRBV3-1/TRBV3-2 TGTGCCAGCAGCCATGGGGGGTTCACTGAAGCTTTCTTT CASSHGGFTEAFF
TRBD1 TRBJ2-7 once TRBV15 TGTGCCACCTCGGACAGGGGATATGGGCAGTACTTC CATSDRGYGQYF
. TRBJ1-3 . TRBV5-1 TGCGCCAGCAGCCCTCTGGCCTCTGGAAACACCATATATTTT CASSPLASGNTIYF
TRBD1 TRBJ2-1 . TRBV5-1 TGCGCCAGCAGCCCACAGGGGAATGAGCAGTTCTTC CASSPQGNEQFF
TRBD1 TRBJ2-1 . TRBV15 TGTGCCACCAGTCCCGGACAGGCTGGAGGTGAGCAGTTCTTC CATSPGQAGGEQFF
. TRBJ1-3 . TRBV19 TGTGCCAGTAGTATACAGGGGTACGGAAACACCATATATTTT CASSIQGYGNTIYF
. TRBJ2-4 . TRBV6-5 TGTGCCAGCAGTTATTCCCTAGCCAAAAACATTCAGTACTTC CASSYSLAKNIQYF
TRBD2 TRBJ2-7 . TRBV6-5 TGTGCCAGCAGACTAGCGGGGGGCAGCGGGCAGTACTTC CASRLAGGSGQYF
. TRBJ1-2 . TRBV27 TGTGCCAGCAGTTTGCGACCGACACCATCTACTAACTATGGCTACACCTTC CASSLRPTPSTNYGYTF